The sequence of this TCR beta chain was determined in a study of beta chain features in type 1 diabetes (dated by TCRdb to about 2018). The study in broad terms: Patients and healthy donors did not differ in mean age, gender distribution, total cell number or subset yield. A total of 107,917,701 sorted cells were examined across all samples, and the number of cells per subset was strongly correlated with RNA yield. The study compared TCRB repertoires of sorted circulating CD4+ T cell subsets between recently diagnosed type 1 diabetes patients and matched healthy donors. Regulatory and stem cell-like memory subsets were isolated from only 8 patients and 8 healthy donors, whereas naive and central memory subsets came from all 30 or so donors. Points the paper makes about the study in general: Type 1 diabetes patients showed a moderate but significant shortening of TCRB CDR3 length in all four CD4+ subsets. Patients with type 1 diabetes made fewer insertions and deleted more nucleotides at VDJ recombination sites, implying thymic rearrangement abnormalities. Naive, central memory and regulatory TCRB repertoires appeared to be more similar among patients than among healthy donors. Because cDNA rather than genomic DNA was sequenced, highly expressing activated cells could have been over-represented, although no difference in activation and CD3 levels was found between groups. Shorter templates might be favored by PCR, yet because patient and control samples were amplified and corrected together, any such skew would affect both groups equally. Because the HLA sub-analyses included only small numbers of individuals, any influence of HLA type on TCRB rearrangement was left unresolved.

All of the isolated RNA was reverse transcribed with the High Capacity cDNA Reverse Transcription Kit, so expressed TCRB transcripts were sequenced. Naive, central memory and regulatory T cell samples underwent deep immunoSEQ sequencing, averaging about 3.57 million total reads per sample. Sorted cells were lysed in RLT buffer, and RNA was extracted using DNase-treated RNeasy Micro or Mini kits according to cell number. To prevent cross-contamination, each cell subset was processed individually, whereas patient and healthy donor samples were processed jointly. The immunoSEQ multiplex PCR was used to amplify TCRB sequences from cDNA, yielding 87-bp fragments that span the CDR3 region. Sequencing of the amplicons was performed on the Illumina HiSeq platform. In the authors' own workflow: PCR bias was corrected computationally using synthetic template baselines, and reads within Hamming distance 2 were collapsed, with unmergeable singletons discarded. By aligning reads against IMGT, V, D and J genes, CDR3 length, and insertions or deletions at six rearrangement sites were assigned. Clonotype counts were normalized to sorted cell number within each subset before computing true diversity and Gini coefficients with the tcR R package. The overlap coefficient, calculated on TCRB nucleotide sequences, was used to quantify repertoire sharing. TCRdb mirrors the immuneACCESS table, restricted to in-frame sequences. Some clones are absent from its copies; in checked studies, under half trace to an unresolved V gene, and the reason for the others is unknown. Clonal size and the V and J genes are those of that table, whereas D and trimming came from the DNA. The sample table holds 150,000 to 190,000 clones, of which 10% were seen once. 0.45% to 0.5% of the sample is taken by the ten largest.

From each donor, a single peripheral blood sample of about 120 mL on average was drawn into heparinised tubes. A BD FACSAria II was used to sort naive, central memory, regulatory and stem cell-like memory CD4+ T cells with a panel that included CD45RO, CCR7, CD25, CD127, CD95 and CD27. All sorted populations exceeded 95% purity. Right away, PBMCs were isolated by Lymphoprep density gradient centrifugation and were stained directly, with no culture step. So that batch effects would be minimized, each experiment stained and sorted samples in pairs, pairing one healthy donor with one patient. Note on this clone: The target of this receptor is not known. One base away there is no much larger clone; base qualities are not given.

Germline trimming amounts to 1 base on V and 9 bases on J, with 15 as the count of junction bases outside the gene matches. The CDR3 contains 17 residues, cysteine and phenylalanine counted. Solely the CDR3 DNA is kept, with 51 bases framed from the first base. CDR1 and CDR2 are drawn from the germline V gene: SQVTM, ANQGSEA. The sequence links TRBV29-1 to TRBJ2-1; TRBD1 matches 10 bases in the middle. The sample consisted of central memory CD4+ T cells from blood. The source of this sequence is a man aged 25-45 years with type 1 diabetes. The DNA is TGCAGCGTTGAAGGTCTGCATGGGACAGGGGTAGGGGGTGAGCAGTTCTTC. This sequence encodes CSVEGLHGTGVGGEQFF.